In its sample, the clone carrying this T cell receptor (beta chain) was seen once. Its antigen is unidentified. This sample stems from a study of CD4 T cells in relation to SARS-CoV-2 and coronaviruses. Whole-study context: Patient ages ranged from roughly 21 to 80, median 38.

Some clones are missing from TCRdb's copy, which holds only in-frame ones; the method was immunoSEQ multiplex PCR. Of some 32,000 clones in the sample, about three quarters were seen once. The clonotype originates from an adult with COVID-19. Sequencing was performed on memory CD4+ T cells from PBMCs, cultured in vitro.

Written as DNA, the CDR3 is TGTGCCAGCTCAAGTAACAGGGGGCGACTCGAGCAGTACTTC. Amino acid sequence: CASSSNRGRLEQYF. The gene calls are TRBV18 and TRBJ2-7, with 9 bases identical to TRBD1. The CDR3 loop spans 14 amino acids. Germline lookup yields CDR1 KGHSH and CDR2 LQKENI. The ends lost 5 bases at V and 6 bases at J; junction bases unmatched: 8.